This T cell receptor (beta chain) was found in a study of CXCR3-negative and CXCR3-positive naive CD8 T cells. As for the study in general: Each library gave roughly 1.5 +/- 0.3 million of approximately 130 million TRB reads.

CDR3 length: 15 amino acids. Germline CDR1 reads LGHNA; CDR2 reads YSLEER. The naive CD8+ gate required CD45RO-CCR7+CD27+CD95- phenotype. Whole-study findings and limits: Memory cells diverged, while naive CXCR3-positive and CXCR3-negative cells had similar TRBV-TRBJ usage. Relative to CXCR3-negative naive cells, CXCR3-positive naive cells had more hydrophobic TRB CDR3s. Memory CD8+ cells showed much lower diversity, while both naive subsets displayed comparably high diversity.

A note on this clonotype: Its target is not known.

Through 5' RACE with UMI labels, the TRB cDNA libraries were prepared. TCRdb re-analyzed the 5' RACE reads; it lists each CDR3 protein once, without DNA. This table lists about 150,000 distinct CDR3 sequences. The sample taken for sequencing was naive CXCR3+ CD8+ T cells from blood. Regarding subset: CD45RO-CCR7+CD27+CD95- naive CD8+ T cells expressing CXCR3 (TNR3+). The chain is built from TRBV4-3 and TRBJ1-1. This clonotype originated in a human donor in good health. Some clones in this sample may be carry-over from other donors' samples. This chain's CDR3 is CASSQDAGRGTEAFF.